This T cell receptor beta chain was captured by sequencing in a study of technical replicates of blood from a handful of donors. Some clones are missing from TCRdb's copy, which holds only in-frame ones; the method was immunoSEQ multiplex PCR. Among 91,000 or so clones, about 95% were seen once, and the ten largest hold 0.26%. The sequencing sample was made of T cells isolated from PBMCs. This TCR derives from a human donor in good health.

The CDR3 spells CASSPRDNSYEQYF. The CDR3 DNA reads TGTGCCAGCAGCCCCCGGGACAACTCCTACGAGCAGTACTTC. The rearrangement links TRBV5-6 to TRBJ2-7, with a possible D match to TRBD1 (6 bases). Trimming cost V 4 bases and J 0 bases, with 11 bases left between them. This CDR3 region has 14 residues. Germline V lookup: CDR1 SGHDT, CDR2 YYEEEE. The whole variable domain, remainder taken from reference TRBV5-6 and TRBJ2-7, is DAGVTQSPTHLIKTRGQQVTLRCSPKSGHDTVSWYQQALGQGPQFIFQYYEEEERQRGNFPDRFSGHQFPNYSSELNVNALLLGDSALYLCASSPRDNSYEQYFGPGTRLTVT.